This T cell receptor beta chain was sequenced during a study of identifying expanded T cells in peripheral blood. Broader study findings: About 1.2 clones differed between technical replicates, versus approximately 17 and 20 over time. Two-week clone count variance significantly increased as total template count grew.

Assay used: immunoSEQ multiplex PCR; TCRdb lists only in-frame clones, some missing. The sample has about 86,000 clones; about 85% are singletons. Worth noting for this clone: Its antigen is undetermined.

This CDR3 spans 14 amino acids. The V end lost 0 bases, the J end lost 3 bases, and 9 bases lay between the germline ends. Looked up from germline, CDR1 is MNHEY and CDR2 is SVGAGI. During the collection period, no donor immune events like infections were recorded. This clonotype originated in a person between 18 and 75 years old in good health. Sequencing was performed on blood. This chain connects TRBV6-5 to TRBJ2-7; D is uncertain. CDR3 DNA sequence: TGTGCCAGCAGTTACTCGATACAGCGCTACGAGCAGTACTTC. This translates into CASSYSIQRYEQYF.